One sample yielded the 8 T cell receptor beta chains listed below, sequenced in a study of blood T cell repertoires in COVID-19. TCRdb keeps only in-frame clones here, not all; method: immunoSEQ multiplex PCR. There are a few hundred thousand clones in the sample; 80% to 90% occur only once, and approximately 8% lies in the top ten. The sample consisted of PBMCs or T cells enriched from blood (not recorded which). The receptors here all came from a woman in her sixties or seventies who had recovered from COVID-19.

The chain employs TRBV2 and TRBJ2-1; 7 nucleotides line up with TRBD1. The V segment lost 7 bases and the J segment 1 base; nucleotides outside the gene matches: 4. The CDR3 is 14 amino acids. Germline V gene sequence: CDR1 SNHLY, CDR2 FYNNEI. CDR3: CASTTGWSYNEQFF. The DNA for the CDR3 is TGTGCCAGCACGACAGGGTGGTCCTACAATGAGCAGTTCTTC.

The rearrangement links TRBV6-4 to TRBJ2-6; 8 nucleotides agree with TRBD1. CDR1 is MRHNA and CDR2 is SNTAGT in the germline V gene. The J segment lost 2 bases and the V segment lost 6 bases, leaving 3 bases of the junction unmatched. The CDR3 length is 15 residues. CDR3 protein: CASRQQGAGANVLTF. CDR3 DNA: TGTGCCAGCAGACAACAGGGGGCTGGGGCCAACGTCCTGACTTTC.

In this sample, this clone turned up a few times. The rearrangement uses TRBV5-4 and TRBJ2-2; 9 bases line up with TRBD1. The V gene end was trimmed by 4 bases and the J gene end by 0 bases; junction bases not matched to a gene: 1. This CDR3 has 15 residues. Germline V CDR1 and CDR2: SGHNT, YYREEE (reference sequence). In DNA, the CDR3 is TGTGCCAGCAGCCGACAGGGGGCGAACACCGGGGAGCTGTTTTTT. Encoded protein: CASSRQGANTGELFF.

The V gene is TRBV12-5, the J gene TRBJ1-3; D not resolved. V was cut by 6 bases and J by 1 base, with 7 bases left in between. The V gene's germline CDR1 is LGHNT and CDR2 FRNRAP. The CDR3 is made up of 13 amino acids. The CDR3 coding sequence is TGTGCTAGTGGGTTCAGTTCTGGAAACACCATATATTTT. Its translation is CASGFSSGNTIYF.

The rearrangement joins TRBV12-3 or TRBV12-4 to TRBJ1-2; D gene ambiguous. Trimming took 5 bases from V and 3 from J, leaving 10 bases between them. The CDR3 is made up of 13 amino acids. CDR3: CASSPGVHYGYTF. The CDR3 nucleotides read TGTGCCAGCAGTCCCGGGGTTCACTATGGCTACACCTTC.

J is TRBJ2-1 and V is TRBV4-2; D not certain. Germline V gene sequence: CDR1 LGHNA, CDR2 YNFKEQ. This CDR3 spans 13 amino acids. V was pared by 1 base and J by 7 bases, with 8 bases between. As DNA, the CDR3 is TGTGCCAGCAGCCAAGCCACTTCTAATGAGCAGTTCTTC. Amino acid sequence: CASSQATSNEQFF.

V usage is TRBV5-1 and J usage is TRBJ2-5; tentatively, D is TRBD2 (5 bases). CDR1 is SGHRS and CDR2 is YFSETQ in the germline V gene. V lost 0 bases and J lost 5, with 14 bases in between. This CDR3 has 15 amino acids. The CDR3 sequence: CASSLGLALRETQYF. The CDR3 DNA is TGCGCCAGCAGCTTGGGGCTAGCTCTTAGGGAGACCCAGTACTTC. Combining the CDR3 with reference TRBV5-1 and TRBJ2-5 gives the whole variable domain KAGVTQTPRYLIKTRGQQVTLSCSPISGHRSVSWYQQTPGQGLQFLFEYFSETQRNKGNFPGRFSGRQFSNSRSEMNVSTLELGDSALYLCASSLGLALRETQYFGPGTRLLVL.

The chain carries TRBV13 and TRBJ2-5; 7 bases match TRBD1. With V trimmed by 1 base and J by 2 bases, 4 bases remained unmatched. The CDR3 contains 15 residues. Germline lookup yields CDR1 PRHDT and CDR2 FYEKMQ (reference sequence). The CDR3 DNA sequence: TGTGCCAGCAGCTTAGAGCCGGGACAGCAAGAGACCCAGTACTTC. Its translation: CASSLEPGQQETQYF.